This is a list of T cell receptor beta chains from one sample in a study of blood T cell repertoires in COVID-19. Sequenced by immunoSEQ multiplex PCR; TCRdb stores in-frame clones only, minus some. The profile covers about 380,000 clones, with nearly 90% appearing a single time and approximately 7% taken by the ten largest. The specimen sequenced was peripheral blood. These receptors originate from a man younger than 30 with active or convalescent COVID-19. The CDR3 runs from the conserved cysteine through the conserved F or W. Each record gives: D gene, clone size, J gene, V gene, CDR3 protein, CDR3 DNA. The D gene is left open where the match is weak. The size of a clone is reported for some rows only, either as once, few or many, or as a class for expanded clones.

d_call: TRBD2; clone_size: few; j_call: TRBJ2-1; v_call: TRBV7-9; cdr3_aa: CASSLLAGVAYNEQFF; cdr3_nt: TGTGCCAGCAGCTTATTAGCGGGAGTAGCCTACAATGAGCAGTTCTTC
d_call: -; clone_size: -; j_call: TRBJ1-1; v_call: TRBV28; cdr3_aa: CASTLPAASPEAFF; cdr3_nt: TGTGCCAGCACCTTACCCGCGGCCAGTCCTGAAGCTTTCTTT
d_call: TRBD1; clone_size: -; j_call: TRBJ1-4; v_call: TRBV9; cdr3_aa: CASSVGGQVNEKLFF; cdr3_nt: TGTGCCAGCAGCGTAGGAGGACAGGTCAATGAAAAACTGTTTTTT
d_call: TRBD1; clone_size: -; j_call: TRBJ1-1; v_call: TRBV27; cdr3_aa: CASSFKGAYTEAFF; cdr3_nt: TGTGCCAGCAGTTTTAAGGGGGCTTACACTGAAGCTTTCTTT
d_call: -; clone_size: once; j_call: TRBJ2-2; v_call: TRBV19; cdr3_aa: CASSTRVTGELFF; cdr3_nt: TGTGCCAGTAGTACGAGGGTTACCGGGGAGCTGTTTTTT
d_call: TRBD1; clone_size: -; j_call: TRBJ1-1; v_call: TRBV4-1; cdr3_aa: CASSTTPPGQGRMNTEAFF; cdr3_nt: TGCGCCAGCAGCACCACCCCCCCGGGACAGGGAAGGATGAACACTGAAGCTTTCTTT
d_call: TRBD2; clone_size: -; j_call: TRBJ2-7; v_call: TRBV19; cdr3_aa: CASSITSSGISHEQYF; cdr3_nt: TGTGCCAGTAGTATAACCTCTAGCGGGATCTCCCACGAGCAGTACTTC
d_call: TRBD1; clone_size: -; j_call: TRBJ2-7; v_call: TRBV5-1; cdr3_aa: CASSRVTGAYEQYF; cdr3_nt: TGCGCCAGCAGTCGAGTTACAGGGGCCTACGAGCAGTACTTC
d_call: TRBD1; clone_size: -; j_call: TRBJ1-1; v_call: TRBV7-2; cdr3_aa: CASSSRGMNTEAFF; cdr3_nt: TGTGCCAGCAGCTCCAGGGGGATGAACACTGAAGCTTTCTTT
d_call: -; clone_size: -; j_call: TRBJ2-3; v_call: TRBV6-5; cdr3_aa: CASSFGSTDTQYF; cdr3_nt: TGTGCCAGCAGTTTTGGCAGCACAGATACGCAGTATTTT
d_call: TRBD1; clone_size: -; j_call: TRBJ1-1; v_call: TRBV5-1; cdr3_aa: CASSWTGGQNTEAFF; cdr3_nt: TGCGCCAGCAGCTGGACAGGGGGTCAAAACACTGAAGCTTTCTTT
d_call: TRBD1; clone_size: -; j_call: TRBJ1-2; v_call: TRBV28; cdr3_aa: CASSFTGDYGYTF; cdr3_nt: TGTGCCAGCAGTTTCACAGGGGACTATGGCTACACCTTC
d_call: TRBD2; clone_size: -; j_call: TRBJ2-3; v_call: TRBV7-2; cdr3_aa: CASSLATGGALADTQYF; cdr3_nt: TGTGCCAGCAGCTTAGCCACGGGGGGGGCCCTGGCAGATACGCAGTATTTT
d_call: TRBD1; clone_size: -; j_call: TRBJ1-5; v_call: TRBV18; cdr3_aa: CASSPGGTGGIGPQHF; cdr3_nt: TGTGCCAGCTCACCAGGTGGGACAGGGGGAATCGGGCCCCAGCATTTT
d_call: -; clone_size: -; j_call: TRBJ1-2; v_call: TRBV5-5; cdr3_aa: CASSLAGQYGYTF; cdr3_nt: TGTGCCAGCAGCTTGGCAGGGCAGTATGGCTACACCTTC
d_call: TRBD1; clone_size: -; j_call: TRBJ1-2; v_call: TRBV6-4; cdr3_aa: CASSDPQPGGQGYGYTF; cdr3_nt: TGTGCCAGCAGTGACCCCCAACCGGGGGGACAGGGTTATGGCTACACCTTC
d_call: -; clone_size: -; j_call: TRBJ1-2; v_call: TRBV6-5; cdr3_aa: CASSYKFQGYGYTF; cdr3_nt: TGTGCCAGCAGTTATAAGTTCCAGGGCTATGGCTACACCTTC
d_call: -; clone_size: -; j_call: TRBJ1-2; v_call: TRBV6-5; cdr3_aa: CASKGAGYTF; cdr3_nt: TGTGCCAGCAAGGGAGCTGGCTACACCTTC
d_call: TRBD1; clone_size: -; j_call: TRBJ1-2; v_call: TRBV7-9; cdr3_aa: CASSLGGTGHGYTF; cdr3_nt: TGTGCCAGCAGCTTAGGAGGGACAGGGCACGGCTACACCTTC
d_call: -; clone_size: -; j_call: TRBJ2-3; v_call: TRBV4-1; cdr3_aa: CASSLREQSDTQYF; cdr3_nt: TGCGCCAGCAGCCTCCGGGAACAATCAGATACGCAGTATTTT
d_call: -; clone_size: -; j_call: TRBJ2-1; v_call: TRBV12-3/TRBV12-4; cdr3_aa: CASSLIPSEQFF; cdr3_nt: TGTGCCAGCAGTTTAATTCCGTCCGAGCAGTTCTTC
d_call: -; clone_size: -; j_call: TRBJ2-1; v_call: TRBV7-2; cdr3_aa: CASSFQRDNEQFF; cdr3_nt: TGTGCCAGCAGCTTCCAGAGGGACAATGAGCAGTTCTTC
d_call: -; clone_size: -; j_call: TRBJ2-1; v_call: TRBV15; cdr3_aa: CATSRSPGESFF; cdr3_nt: TGTGCCACCAGCAGATCCCCCGGGGAGTCGTTCTTC
d_call: TRBD1; clone_size: -; j_call: TRBJ2-2; v_call: TRBV15; cdr3_aa: CATSRPGQGHTGELFF; cdr3_nt: TGTGCCACCAGCAGACCCGGACAGGGCCACACCGGGGAGCTGTTTTTT
d_call: TRBD1; clone_size: -; j_call: TRBJ2-2; v_call: TRBV11-2; cdr3_aa: CASSYRGPNTGELFF; cdr3_nt: TGTGCCAGCAGCTACAGGGGACCGAACACCGGGGAGCTGTTTTTT
d_call: TRBD1; clone_size: -; j_call: TRBJ2-2; v_call: TRBV28; cdr3_aa: CASRGQGTGELFF; cdr3_nt: TGTGCCAGCAGGGGACAGGGGACCGGGGAGCTGTTTTTT
d_call: TRBD1; clone_size: -; j_call: TRBJ1-6; v_call: TRBV7-9; cdr3_aa: CASSFGQENSPLHF; cdr3_nt: TGTGCCAGCAGCTTTGGACAGGAGAATTCACCCCTCCACTTT
d_call: TRBD2; clone_size: -; j_call: TRBJ2-3; v_call: TRBV7-2; cdr3_aa: CASSLGLAWPDTQYF; cdr3_nt: TGTGCCAGCAGCTTAGGACTAGCGTGGCCAGATACGCAGTATTTT
d_call: -; clone_size: -; j_call: TRBJ2-1; v_call: TRBV6-5; cdr3_aa: CASSLDNEQFF; cdr3_nt: TGTGCCAGCAGCCTTGACAATGAGCAGTTCTTC
d_call: TRBD1; clone_size: -; j_call: TRBJ2-1; v_call: TRBV7-6; cdr3_aa: CASSPRNTGTGDNEQFF; cdr3_nt: TGTGCCAGCAGCCCCCGTAATACCGGGACAGGCGACAATGAGCAGTTCTTC
d_call: -; clone_size: -; j_call: TRBJ1-5; v_call: TRBV28; cdr3_aa: CASSFGTRTDQPQHF; cdr3_nt: TGTGCCAGCAGTTTTGGGACTCGGACCGATCAGCCCCAGCATTTT
d_call: TRBD1; clone_size: -; j_call: TRBJ2-3; v_call: TRBV6-2/TRBV6-3; cdr3_aa: CASSYSPDRGADTQYF; cdr3_nt: TGTGCCAGCAGTTACTCCCCGGACAGGGGCGCAGATACGCAGTATTTT
d_call: -; clone_size: -; j_call: TRBJ1-2; v_call: TRBV4-2; cdr3_aa: CASSPGDNFGGYTF; cdr3_nt: TGTGCCAGCAGCCCCGGGGACAACTTTGGTGGCTACACCTTC
d_call: TRBD1; clone_size: -; j_call: TRBJ2-3; v_call: TRBV9; cdr3_aa: CASSDYDRGIGDTQYF; cdr3_nt: TGTGCCAGCAGCGACTACGACAGGGGGATTGGAGATACGCAGTATTTT
d_call: -; clone_size: few; j_call: TRBJ1-1; v_call: TRBV6-2/TRBV6-3; cdr3_aa: CASSYSWGRTEAFF; cdr3_nt: TGTGCCAGCAGTTACTCGTGGGGCCGGACTGAAGCTTTCTTT
d_call: TRBD1; clone_size: -; j_call: TRBJ1-2; v_call: TRBV28; cdr3_aa: CASSGRDRGDYGYTF; cdr3_nt: TGTGCCAGCAGTGGCCGGGACAGAGGCGACTATGGCTACACCTTC
d_call: TRBD2; clone_size: -; j_call: TRBJ2-7; v_call: TRBV18; cdr3_aa: CASSPHPGRAGEQYF; cdr3_nt: TGTGCCAGCTCACCGCATCCGGGGAGGGCCGGCGAGCAGTACTTC
d_call: -; clone_size: -; j_call: TRBJ2-1; v_call: TRBV6-5; cdr3_aa: CASSPPLVTEQFF; cdr3_nt: TGTGCCAGCAGCCCACCCCTAGTGACCGAGCAGTTCTTC
d_call: TRBD1; clone_size: -; j_call: TRBJ1-1; v_call: TRBV6-4; cdr3_aa: CASRPGQGLTDTEAFF; cdr3_nt: TGTGCCAGCAGACCCGGACAGGGCCTGACGGACACTGAAGCTTTCTTT
d_call: -; clone_size: -; j_call: TRBJ2-6; v_call: TRBV10-2; cdr3_aa: CASSQRRAGANVLTF; cdr3_nt: TGCGCCAGCAGTCAACGGAGGGCTGGGGCCAACGTCCTGACTTTC
d_call: TRBD2; clone_size: once; j_call: TRBJ2-7; v_call: TRBV19; cdr3_aa: CASSILAGLTYEQYF; cdr3_nt: TGTGCCAGTAGTATATTGGCGGGACTAACCTACGAGCAGTACTTC
d_call: -; clone_size: -; j_call: TRBJ1-2; v_call: TRBV7-9; cdr3_aa: CASSSPRDGGDGYTF; cdr3_nt: TGTGCCAGCAGCTCGCCCCGGGACGGGGGTGATGGCTACACCTTC
d_call: -; clone_size: -; j_call: TRBJ1-1; v_call: TRBV3-1/TRBV3-2; cdr3_aa: CASSQGQGVAFF; cdr3_nt: TGTGCCAGCAGCCAAGGGCAGGGCGTAGCTTTCTTT
d_call: -; clone_size: -; j_call: TRBJ1-1; v_call: TRBV15; cdr3_aa: CATSILQGETEAFF; cdr3_nt: TGTGCCACCAGCATCCTTCAGGGCGAGACTGAAGCTTTCTTT
d_call: -; clone_size: -; j_call: TRBJ1-1; v_call: TRBV24-1; cdr3_aa: CATSAGPEAFF; cdr3_nt: TGTGCCACCAGTGCCGGTCCCGAAGCTTTCTTT
d_call: TRBD1; clone_size: -; j_call: TRBJ1-6; v_call: TRBV5-1; cdr3_aa: CASSSRPDRGTSPLHF; cdr3_nt: TGCGCCAGCAGCTCCCGCCCGGACAGGGGAACTTCACCCCTCCACTTT